This T cell receptor beta chain was captured in a study of OX40 agonist ivuxolimab in advanced cancers. As for the study in general: The dose-escalation group included hepatocellular carcinoma, melanoma, renal cell carcinoma and head and neck cancer. The group had a mean age of approximately 60 years, ranged from about 20 to 85, and was 75% to 85% male.

Profiling relied on immunoSEQ multiplex PCR, and the TCRdb table lists in-frame clones only, not all of them. The sample records more than 75,000 clones, around 80% being singletons. Study results and limitations: More expanded clones were seen, on average, in CD8+ T cells than in CD4+.

Details on this clone: Its specificity is unknown.

CDR1 is MGHDK and CDR2 is SYGVNS in the germline V gene. V was trimmed by 3 bases and J by 1 base, leaving 9 bases between them. CDR3 length: 15 residues. Baseline, cycle 4 day 1, and cycle 7 day 1 were the blood sampling points. Specimen: CD4+ or CD8+ T cells sorted from blood, collected in a trial of the OX40 agonist ivuxolimab. The chain couples TRBV25-1 to TRBJ2-2; the D is unclear. This receptor was taken from an adult with an advanced solid tumor such as melanoma, head and neck, liver or kidney cancer. The CDR3 DNA sequence: TGTGCCAGCAGTGATTCACGGAAGAACACCGGGGAGCTGTTTTTT. It codes for CASSDSRKNTGELFF.